Listed below are T cell receptor beta chains from one sample, sequenced in a study of blood T cell repertoires in COVID-19. Libraries were prepared by immunoSEQ multiplex PCR; TCRdb keeps only in-frame clonotypes and omits some of them. Of roughly 350,000 clones listed, about nine tenths are singletons. Sequences were obtained from peripheral blood. The receptor source for this set is a woman in her sixties or seventies with COVID-19, enrolled during active disease. CDR3s include the opening cysteine and the closing phenylalanine or tryptophan. Each record gives: clone size, D gene, J gene, V gene, CDR3 protein, CDR3 DNA. A D gene is named only where the DNA matches it firmly. Clone size is stated in some rows and not others, as once, few, many or a class when expanded.

size: once
D: -
J: TRBJ2-1
V: TRBV7-9
CDR3: CASSLAGARSYNEQFF
DNA: TGTGCCAGCAGCTTAGCGGGGGCTCGTTCCTACAATGAGCAGTTCTTC

size: -
D: TRBD2
J: TRBJ2-3
V: TRBV7-8
CDR3: CASSLRPSGGNTDTQYF
DNA: TGTGCCAGCAGCTTAAGGCCTAGCGGGGGGAACACAGATACGCAGTATTTT

size: -
D: -
J: TRBJ1-1
V: TRBV19
CDR3: CASTRRDTPLVGAFF
DNA: TGTGCCAGTACCCGTCGGGACACCCCGTTGGTTGGAGCTTTCTTT

size: -
D: TRBD2
J: TRBJ2-3
V: TRBV29-1
CDR3: CSVAWAGGTDTQYF
DNA: TGCAGCGTTGCTTGGGCGGGGGGCACAGATACGCAGTATTTT

size: -
D: TRBD1
J: TRBJ1-6
V: TRBV6-5
CDR3: CASKPVTGDRSPLHF
DNA: TGTGCCAGTAAACCGGTTACAGGGGATCGATCACCCCTCCACTTT

size: -
D: -
J: TRBJ1-5
V: TRBV6-5
CDR3: CASSLQGFLNQPQHF
DNA: TGTGCCAGCAGCCTACAGGGCTTCCTAAATCAGCCCCAGCATTTT

size: -
D: -
J: TRBJ1-1
V: TRBV5-4
CDR3: CASRSQTANTEAFF
DNA: TGTGCCAGCAGGTCCCAGACAGCTAACACTGAAGCTTTCTTT

size: -
D: -
J: TRBJ1-2
V: TRBV12-3/TRBV12-4
CDR3: CASSFRHYGYTF
DNA: TGTGCCAGCAGTTTCAGGCATTATGGCTACACCTTC

size: -
D: -
J: TRBJ1-5
V: TRBV15
CDR3: CATSRDQGLQSQHF
DNA: TGTGCCACCAGCAGAGATCAGGGCCTTCAATCCCAGCATTTT

size: -
D: TRBD1
J: TRBJ2-5
V: TRBV12-3/TRBV12-4
CDR3: CASSQGQGETQYF
DNA: TGTGCCAGCAGCCAGGGACAGGGAGAGACCCAGTACTTC

size: -
D: -
J: TRBJ2-1
V: TRBV19
CDR3: CASSIGLDQQFF
DNA: TGTGCCAGTAGTATCGGTCTTGATCAGCAGTTCTTC

size: -
D: -
J: TRBJ1-2
V: TRBV6-6
CDR3: CASSTGFNYGYTF
DNA: TGTGCCAGCAGTACAGGGTTTAACTATGGCTACACCTTC

size: -
D: -
J: TRBJ2-1
V: TRBV18
CDR3: CASSPFRQAYNEQFF
DNA: TGTGCCAGCTCACCATTTAGACAGGCCTACAATGAGCAGTTCTTC

size: -
D: -
J: TRBJ1-5
V: TRBV7-2
CDR3: CASSRSDQPQHF
DNA: TGTGCCAGCAGCCGTTCAGATCAGCCCCAGCATTTT

size: -
D: TRBD1
J: TRBJ2-7
V: TRBV30
CDR3: CAWSVQGQPSYEQYF
DNA: TGTGCCTGGAGTGTACAGGGACAGCCGTCCTACGAGCAGTACTTC

size: few
D: TRBD2
J: TRBJ2-5
V: TRBV19
CDR3: CASSPGLQETQYF
DNA: TGTGCCAGTTCTCCGGGACTACAAGAGACCCAGTACTTC